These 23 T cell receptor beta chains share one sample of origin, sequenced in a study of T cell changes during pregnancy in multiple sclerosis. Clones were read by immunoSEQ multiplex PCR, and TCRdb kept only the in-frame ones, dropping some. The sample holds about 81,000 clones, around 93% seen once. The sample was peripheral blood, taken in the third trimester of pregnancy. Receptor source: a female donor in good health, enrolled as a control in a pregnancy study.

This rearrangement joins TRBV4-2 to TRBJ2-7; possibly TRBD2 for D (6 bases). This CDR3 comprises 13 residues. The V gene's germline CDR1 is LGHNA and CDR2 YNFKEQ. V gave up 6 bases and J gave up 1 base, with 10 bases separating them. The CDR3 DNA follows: TGTGCCAGCAGGCTCGGGACTTCCTACGAGCAGTACTTC. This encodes CASRLGTSYEQYF.

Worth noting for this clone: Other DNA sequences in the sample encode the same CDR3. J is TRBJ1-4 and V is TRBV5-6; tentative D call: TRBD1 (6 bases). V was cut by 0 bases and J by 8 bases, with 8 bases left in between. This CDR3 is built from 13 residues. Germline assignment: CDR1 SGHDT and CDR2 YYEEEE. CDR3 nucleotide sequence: TGTGCCAGCAGCTTGGACAGGGTAGAAAAACTGTTTTTT. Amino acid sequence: CASSLDRVEKLFF. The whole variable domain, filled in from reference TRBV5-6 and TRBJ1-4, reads DAGVTQSPTHLIKTRGQQVTLRCSPKSGHDTVSWYQQALGQGPQFIFQYYEEEERQRGNFPDRFSGHQFPNYSSELNVNALLLGDSALYLCASSLDRVEKLFFGSGTQLSVL.

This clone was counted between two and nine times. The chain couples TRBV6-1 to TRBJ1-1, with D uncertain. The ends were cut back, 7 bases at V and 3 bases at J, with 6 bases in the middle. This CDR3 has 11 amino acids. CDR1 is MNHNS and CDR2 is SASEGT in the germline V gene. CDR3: CASTHYTEAFF. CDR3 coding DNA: TGTGCCAGCACCCATTACACTGAAGCTTTCTTT.

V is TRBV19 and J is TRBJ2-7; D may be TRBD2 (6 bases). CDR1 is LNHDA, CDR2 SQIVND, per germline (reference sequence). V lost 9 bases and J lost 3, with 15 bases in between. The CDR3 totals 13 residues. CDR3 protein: CASSRERNYEQYF. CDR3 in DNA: TGTGCCAGCTCCCGGGAGCGAAACTACGAGCAGTACTTC.

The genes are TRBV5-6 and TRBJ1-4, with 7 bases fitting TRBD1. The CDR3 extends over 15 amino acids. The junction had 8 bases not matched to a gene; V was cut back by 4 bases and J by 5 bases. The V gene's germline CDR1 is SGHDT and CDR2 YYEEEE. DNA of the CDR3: TGTGCCAGCAGCATGACAGGGATAGGAAATGAAAAACTGTTTTTT. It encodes CASSMTGIGNEKLFF.

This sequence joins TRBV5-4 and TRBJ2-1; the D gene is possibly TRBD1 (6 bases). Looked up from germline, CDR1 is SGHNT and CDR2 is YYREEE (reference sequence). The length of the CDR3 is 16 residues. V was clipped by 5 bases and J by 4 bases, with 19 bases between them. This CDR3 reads CASSSAGRGNYNEQFF. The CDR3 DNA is TGTGCCAGCAGTTCCGCGGGTAGGGGGAATTACAATGAGCAGTTCTTC.

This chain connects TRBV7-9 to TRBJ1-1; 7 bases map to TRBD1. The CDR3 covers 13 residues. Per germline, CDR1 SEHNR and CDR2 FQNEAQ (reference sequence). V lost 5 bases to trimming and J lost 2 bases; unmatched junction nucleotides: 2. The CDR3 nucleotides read TGTGCCAGCAGCCGGGACAGAAACACTGAAGCTTTCTTT. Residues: CASSRDRNTEAFF.

CDR3 DNA: TGTGCCAGCAGCACGTGGACTAGCGGGACCTACGAGCAGTACTTC. It yields the protein CASSTWTSGTYEQYF. The J gene is TRBJ2-7, the V gene TRBV27; 12 nucleotides line up with TRBD2. J gave up 2 bases and V 6 bases, and 5 bases lay outside the gene matches. The CDR3 runs 15 residues. From germline, CDR1 is MNHEY and CDR2 SMNVEV (reference sequence).

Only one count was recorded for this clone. CDR3 amino acids: CASSQDLRGGSGEKLFF. The CDR3 nucleotides are TGTGCCAGCAGCCAAGATCTGCGGGGAGGGTCTGGGGAAAAACTGTTTTTT. This chain joins TRBV4-2 and TRBJ1-4; D unclear. Germline V gene data show CDR1 as LGHNA and CDR2 as YNFKEQ. This CDR3 comprises 17 residues. V lost 0 bases, J lost 8 bases, and 19 bases lay in between.

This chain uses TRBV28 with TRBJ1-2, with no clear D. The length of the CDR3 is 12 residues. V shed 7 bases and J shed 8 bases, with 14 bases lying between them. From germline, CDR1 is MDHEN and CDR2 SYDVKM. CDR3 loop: CASTRVGSGYTF. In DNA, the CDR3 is TGTGCCAGCACCCGGGTGGGGAGCGGCTACACCTTC.

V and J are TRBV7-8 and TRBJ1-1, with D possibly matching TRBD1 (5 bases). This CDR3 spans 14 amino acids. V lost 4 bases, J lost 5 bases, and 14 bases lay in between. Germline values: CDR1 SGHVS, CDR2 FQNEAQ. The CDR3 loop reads CASSWGGTGTEAFF. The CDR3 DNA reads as TGTGCCAGCAGCTGGGGGGGAACCGGGACTGAAGCTTTCTTT.

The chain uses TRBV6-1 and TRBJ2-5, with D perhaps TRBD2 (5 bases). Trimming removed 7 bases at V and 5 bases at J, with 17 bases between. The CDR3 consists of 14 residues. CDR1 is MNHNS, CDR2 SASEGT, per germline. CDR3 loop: CASTPGFEWETQYF. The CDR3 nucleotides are TGTGCCAGCACCCCGGGATTCGAGTGGGAGACCCAGTACTTC.

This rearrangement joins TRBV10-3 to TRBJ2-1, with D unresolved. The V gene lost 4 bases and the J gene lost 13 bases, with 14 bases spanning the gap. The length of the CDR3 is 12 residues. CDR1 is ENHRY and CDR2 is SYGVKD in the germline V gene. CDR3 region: CAISVESQSQFF. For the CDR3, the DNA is TGTGCCATCAGTGTAGAGTCTCAATCCCAGTTCTTC.

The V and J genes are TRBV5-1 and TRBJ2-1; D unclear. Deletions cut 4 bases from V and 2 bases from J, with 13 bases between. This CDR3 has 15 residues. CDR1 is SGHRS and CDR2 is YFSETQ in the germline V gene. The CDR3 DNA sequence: TGCGCCAGCAGCCCCGCCCCGGGTACCTACAATGAGCAGTTCTTC. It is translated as CASSPAPGTYNEQFF.

The CDR3 loop is CASSGGGGANTEAFF. DNA of the CDR3: TGCGCCAGCAGCGGGGGTGGGGGGGCTAACACTGAAGCTTTCTTT. The rearrangement joins TRBV5-1 to TRBJ1-1, with a weak D call TRBD1 (6 bases). Trimming cost V 4 bases and J 2 bases, with 15 bases left between them. CDR3 length equals 15 residues. Germline V gene data show CDR1 as SGHRS and CDR2 as YFSETQ.

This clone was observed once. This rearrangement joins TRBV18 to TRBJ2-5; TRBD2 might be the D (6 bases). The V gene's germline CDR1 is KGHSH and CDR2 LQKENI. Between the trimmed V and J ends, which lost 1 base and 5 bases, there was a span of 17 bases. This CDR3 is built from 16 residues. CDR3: CASSPLSRDSGETQYF. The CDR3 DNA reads TGTGCCAGCTCACCACTATCAAGGGACTCGGGGGAGACCCAGTACTTC.

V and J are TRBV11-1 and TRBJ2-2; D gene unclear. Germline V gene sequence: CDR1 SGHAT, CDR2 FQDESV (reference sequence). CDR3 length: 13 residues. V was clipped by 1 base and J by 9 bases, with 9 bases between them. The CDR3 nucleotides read TGTGCCAGCAGCTTAGGTCATAGCAGGGAGCTGTTTTTT. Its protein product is CASSLGHSRELFF.

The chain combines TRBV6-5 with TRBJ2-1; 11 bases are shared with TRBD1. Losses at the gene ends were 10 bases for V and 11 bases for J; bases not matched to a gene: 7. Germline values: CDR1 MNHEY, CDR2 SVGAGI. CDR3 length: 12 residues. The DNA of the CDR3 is TGTGCCACCCTGGGACAGGGGGGAAAGCAGTTCTTC. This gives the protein CATLGQGGKQFF.

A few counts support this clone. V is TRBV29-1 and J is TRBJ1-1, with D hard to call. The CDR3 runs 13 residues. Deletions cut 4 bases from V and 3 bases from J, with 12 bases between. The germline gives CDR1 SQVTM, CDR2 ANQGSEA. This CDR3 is CSVARAEDTEAFF. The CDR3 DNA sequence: TGCAGCGTTGCTCGGGCGGAGGACACTGAAGCTTTCTTT.

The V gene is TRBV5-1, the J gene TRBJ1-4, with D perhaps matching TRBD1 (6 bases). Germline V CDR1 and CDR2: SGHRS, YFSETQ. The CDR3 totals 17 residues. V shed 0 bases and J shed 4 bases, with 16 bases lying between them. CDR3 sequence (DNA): TGCGCCAGCAGCTTGGACGAACAGGGCCACCTTAATGAAAAACTGTTTTTT. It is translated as CASSLDEQGHLNEKLFF.

CDR3 sequence reads: CASSQDQAGEGNEQYF. DNA for the CDR3: TGTGCCAGCAGCCAAGATCAGGCGGGAGAGGGGAACGAGCAGTACTTC. The chain recombines TRBV4-2 with TRBJ2-7, with 7 positions matching TRBD2. There are 16 residues in the CDR3. Trimming took 0 bases from V and 5 from J; bases not matched to a gene: 10. Looked up from germline, CDR1 is LGHNA and CDR2 is YNFKEQ.

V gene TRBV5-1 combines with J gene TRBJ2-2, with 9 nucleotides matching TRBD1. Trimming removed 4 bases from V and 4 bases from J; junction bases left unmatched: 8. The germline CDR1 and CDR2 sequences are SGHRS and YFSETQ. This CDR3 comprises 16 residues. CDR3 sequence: CASSHVKGQGTGELFF. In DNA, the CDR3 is TGCGCCAGCAGCCACGTCAAGGGACAGGGCACCGGGGAGCTGTTTTTT.

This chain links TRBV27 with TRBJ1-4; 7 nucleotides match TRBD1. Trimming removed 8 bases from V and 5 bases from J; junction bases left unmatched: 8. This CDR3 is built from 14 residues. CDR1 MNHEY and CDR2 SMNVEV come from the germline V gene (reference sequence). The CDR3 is CASRHGTENEKLFF. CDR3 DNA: TGTGCCAGCCGTCACGGGACAGAGAATGAAAAACTGTTTTTT.